Each of the 14 T cell receptor beta chains below was sequenced from the same sample in a study of shared clonotypes between healthy human individuals. TCRdb's table, derived via immunoSEQ multiplex PCR, lists solely in-frame clones and lacks some. In the table there are approximately 640,000 clones, about two thirds of which are singletons. The sequencing input was memory CD4+ T cells sorted from blood. Subset: CD45RA-negative fraction. These receptors were taken from a woman in her twenties or thirties in good health.

This clone was counted at least ten times. The chain combines TRBV11-2 with TRBJ2-7, with D possibly TRBD2 on 6 matching bases. The CDR3 loop spans 14 amino acids. The V end was cut by 1 base, the J end by 7 bases, with 14 bases between. Looked up from germline, CDR1 is SGHAT and CDR2 is FQNNGV. This CDR3 is CASSLGGRRGEQYF. CDR3 bases: TGTGCCAGCAGCTTAGGGGGACGGAGGGGAGAGCAGTACTTC.

This clone was recorded once. An end of the junction does not agree with germline; a read error may underlie this. Other DNA sequences of this sample code for an identical CDR3. The chain uses TRBV5-1 and TRBJ1-1; the match to TRBD1 covers 8 bases. Germline lookup yields CDR1 SGHRS and CDR2 YFSETQ. The CDR3 is made up of 13 amino acids. This chain's CDR3 is CASRLDRATEAFF. CDR3 coding DNA: TGCGCCAGCAGGTTGGACAGGGCCACTGAAGCTTTCTTT.

The chain joins TRBV15 to TRBJ2-7; 7 bases match TRBD1. The CDR3 consists of 16 residues. In germline, CDR1 is LNHNV, CDR2 YYDKDF (reference sequence). The V and J ends lost 0 bases and 7 bases, in that order; junction bases with no gene match: 12. The CDR3: CATSRDHVRGTEEQYF. The CDR3 coding sequence is TGTGCCACCAGCAGAGATCATGTCAGGGGGACGGAAGAGCAGTACTTC.

The chain is built from TRBV15 and TRBJ1-1, with D maybe TRBD1 (6 bases). This CDR3 comprises 13 residues. V lost 4 bases and J 6 bases, leaving 12 bases between the germline ends. Per the germline V gene, CDR1 is LNHNV and CDR2 is YYDKDF (reference sequence). CDR3 bases: TGTGCCACCAGCACCAGGGGCTACGCTGAAGCTTTCTTT. It translates to CATSTRGYAEAFF.

J is TRBJ2-5 and V is TRBV10-3; D not resolved. This CDR3 is built from 13 residues. V lost 2 bases to trimming and J lost 5 bases, with 9 bases between them. From germline, CDR1 is ENHRY and CDR2 SYGVKD. This CDR3 is CAISELSSETQYF. In nucleotides, the CDR3 is TGTGCCATCAGTGAGCTAAGTTCTGAGACCCAGTACTTC.

The chain links TRBV5-4 to TRBJ1-1, with D uncertain. This CDR3 spans 15 amino acids. Germline CDR1 SGHNT, CDR2 YYREEE (reference sequence). The V end was cut by 0 bases, the J end by 5 bases, with 14 bases between. The CDR3 region is CASSLVAARSTEAFF. CDR3 nucleotide sequence: TGTGCCAGCAGCTTGGTGGCAGCTCGAAGTACTGAAGCTTTCTTT. The full variable domain, rest sourced from reference TRBV5-4 and TRBJ1-1, is ETGVTQSPTHLIKTRGQQVTLRCSSQSGHNTVSWYQQALGQGPQFIFQYYREEENGRGNFPPRFSGLQFPNYSSELNVNALELDDSALYLCASSLVAARSTEAFFGQGTRLTVV.

The V call is TRBV11-2, the J call TRBJ2-1; 11 bases fit TRBD2. Germline trimming cut 7 bases from V and 7 bases from J; bases unmatched to any gene: 9. The CDR3 is 15 residues long. Germline V CDR1 and CDR2: SGHAT, FQNNGV. The CDR3 loop reads CASILTSGSYNEQFF. CDR3 in DNA: TGTGCCAGCATCCTTACTAGCGGGAGTTATAATGAGCAGTTCTTC.

J is TRBJ1-1 and V is TRBV5-1; D remains ambiguous. CDR3 length equals 15 residues. In germline, CDR1 is SGHRS, CDR2 YFSETQ. V was clipped by 0 bases and J by 0 bases, with 9 bases between them. CDR3 protein: CASSLGGSLNTEAFF. CDR3 nucleotide sequence: TGCGCCAGCAGCTTGGGGGGATCACTGAACACTGAAGCTTTCTTT.

The chain has TRBV28 and TRBJ2-5, with a weak D call TRBD1 (5 bases). The CDR3 sequence is 13 residues long. Germline values: CDR1 MDHEN, CDR2 SYDVKM. Trimming removed 0 bases at V and 5 bases at J, with 7 bases between. The CDR3 spells CASSLWTEETQYF. The CDR3 coding sequence is TGTGCCAGCAGTTTATGGACAGAGGAGACCCAGTACTTC.

Turning to this clone: Since a much larger clone is just one base distant, this may be a read error. The rearrangement links TRBV28 to TRBJ1-1, with D uncertain. CDR1 is MDHEN and CDR2 is SYDVKM in the germline V gene. The V and J ends lost 2 bases and 1 base respectively, with 2 bases between them. The CDR3 sequence is 12 residues long. CDR3 bases: TGTGCCAGCAGTTTACCGAACACTGAAGCTTTCTTT. Translation: CASSLPNTEAFF.

V usage is TRBV5-7 and J usage is TRBJ2-6, with 8 bases aligning to TRBD2. TRBV5-7 is noted as an ORF with a role that remains uncertain. The CDR3 spans 19 residues. V was pared by 2 bases and J by 0 bases, with 10 bases of the junction left unmatched. The CDR3 DNA sequence: TGTGCCAGCAGCTTTCCCTTGACTAGCGAAAACTCTGGGGCCAACGTCCTGACTTTC. It codes for CASSFPLTSENSGANVLTF.

The V gene is TRBV4-1, the J gene TRBJ1-5; 8 bases agree with TRBD1. Germline-derived CDR1 and CDR2 are MGHRA and YSYEKL. The CDR3 is made up of 15 amino acids. The ends lost 2 bases at V and 4 bases at J; junction bases unmatched: 4. CDR3 region: CASSQTGQDNQPQHF. The CDR3 DNA is TGCGCCAGCAGCCAAACGGGACAGGATAATCAGCCCCAGCATTTT.

In the case of this clone: The identical CDR3 is also encoded by other nucleotide sequences in the sample. The chain combines TRBV7-2 with TRBJ2-7; maybe TRBD2 (6 bases). V shed 1 base and J shed 1 base, with 11 bases lying between them. The CDR3 length is 15 residues. Germline V CDR1 and CDR2: SGHTA, FQGNSA. The CDR3 DNA follows: TGTGCCAGCAGCTTAGTGGCGGGGACGTCCTACGAGCAGTACTTC. This translates into CASSLVAGTSYEQYF.

The chain employs TRBV5-1 and TRBJ2-1, with TRBD1 matching over 7 bases. Germline CDR1 and CDR2: SGHRS and YFSETQ. This CDR3 has 14 amino acids. V was pared by 4 bases and J by 4 bases, with 5 bases of the junction left unmatched. CDR3 bases: TGCGCCAGCAGCCACGGGACAGCATACAATGAGCAGTTCTTC. Its protein is CASSHGTAYNEQFF.